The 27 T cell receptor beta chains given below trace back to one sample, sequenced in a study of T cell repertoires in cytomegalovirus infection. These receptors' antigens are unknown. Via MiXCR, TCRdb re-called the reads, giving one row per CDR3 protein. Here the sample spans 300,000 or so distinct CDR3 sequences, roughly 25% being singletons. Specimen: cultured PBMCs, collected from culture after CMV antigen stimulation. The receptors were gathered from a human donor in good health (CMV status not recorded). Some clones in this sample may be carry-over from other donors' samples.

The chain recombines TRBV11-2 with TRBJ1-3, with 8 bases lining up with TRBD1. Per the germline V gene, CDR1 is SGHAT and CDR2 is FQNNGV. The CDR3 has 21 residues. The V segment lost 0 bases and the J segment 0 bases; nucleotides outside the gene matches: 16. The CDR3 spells CASSLEAAPGQAKYSGNTIYF. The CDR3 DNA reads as TGTGCCAGCAGCTTAGAGGCCGCACCGGGACAGGCGAAATACTCTGGAAACACCATATATTTT.

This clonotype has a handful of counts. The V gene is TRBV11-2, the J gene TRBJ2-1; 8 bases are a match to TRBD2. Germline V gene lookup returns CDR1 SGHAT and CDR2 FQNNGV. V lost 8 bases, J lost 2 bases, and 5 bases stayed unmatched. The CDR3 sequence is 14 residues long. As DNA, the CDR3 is TGTGCCAGCGGGCGGGAGGACACCTACAATGAGCAGTTCTTC. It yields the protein CASGREDTYNEQFF.

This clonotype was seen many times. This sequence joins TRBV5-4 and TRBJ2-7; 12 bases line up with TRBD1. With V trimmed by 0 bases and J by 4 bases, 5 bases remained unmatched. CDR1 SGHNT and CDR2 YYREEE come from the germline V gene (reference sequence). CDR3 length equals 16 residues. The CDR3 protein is CASSLGGTGGQYEQYV. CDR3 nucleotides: TGTGCCAGCAGCTTGGGGGGGACAGGGGGCCAGTACGAGCAGTACGTC.

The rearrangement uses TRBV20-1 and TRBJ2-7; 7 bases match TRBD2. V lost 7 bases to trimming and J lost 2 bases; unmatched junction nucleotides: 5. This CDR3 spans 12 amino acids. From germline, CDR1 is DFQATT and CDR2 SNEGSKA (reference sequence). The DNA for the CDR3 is TGCAGTGGTCTGGGAGGGGCCTACGAGCAGTACTTC. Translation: CSGLGGAYEQYF.

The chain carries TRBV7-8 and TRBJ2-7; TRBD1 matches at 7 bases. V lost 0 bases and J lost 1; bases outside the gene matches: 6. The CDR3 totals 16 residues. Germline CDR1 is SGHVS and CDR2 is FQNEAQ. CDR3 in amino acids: CASSLARTGRSYEQYV. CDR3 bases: TGTGCCAGCAGCTTAGCCCGGACAGGACGGTCCTACGAGCAGTACGTC.

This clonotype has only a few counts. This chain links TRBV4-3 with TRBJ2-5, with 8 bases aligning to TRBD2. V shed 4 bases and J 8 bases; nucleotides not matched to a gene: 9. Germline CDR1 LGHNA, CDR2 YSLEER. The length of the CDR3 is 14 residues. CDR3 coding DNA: TGCGCCAGCAGCCCTAGGACTAGCAGGGATACCCAGTACTTC. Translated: CASSPRTSRDTQYF.

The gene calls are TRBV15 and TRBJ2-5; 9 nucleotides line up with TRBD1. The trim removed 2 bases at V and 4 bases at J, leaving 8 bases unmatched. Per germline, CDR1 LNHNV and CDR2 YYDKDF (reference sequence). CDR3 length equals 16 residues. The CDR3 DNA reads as TGTGCCACCAGCAGACGTGGGACAGGGTTCTCAGAGACCCAGTACTTC. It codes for CATSRRGTGFSETQYF.

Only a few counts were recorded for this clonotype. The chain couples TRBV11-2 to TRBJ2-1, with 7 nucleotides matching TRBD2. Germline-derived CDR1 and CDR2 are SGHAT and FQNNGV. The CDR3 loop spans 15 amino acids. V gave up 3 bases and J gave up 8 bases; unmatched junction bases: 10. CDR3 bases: TGTGCCAGCAGCTTGGGGCACGGGAGGCGGGATGAGCAGTTCTTC. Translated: CASSLGHGRRDEQFF. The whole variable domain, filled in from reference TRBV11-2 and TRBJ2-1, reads EAGVAQSPRYKIIEKRQSVAFWCNPISGHATLYWYQQILGQGPKLLIQFQNNGVVDDSQLPKDRFSAERLKGVDSTLKIQPAKLEDSAVYLCASSLGHGRRDEQFFGPGTRLTVL.

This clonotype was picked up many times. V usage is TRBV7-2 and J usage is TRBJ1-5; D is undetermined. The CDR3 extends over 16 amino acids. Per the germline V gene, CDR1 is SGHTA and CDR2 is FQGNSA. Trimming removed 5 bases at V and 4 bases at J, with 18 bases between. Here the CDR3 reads CASSPYAGTGNQPQHF. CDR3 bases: TGTGCCAGCAGCCCTTACGCGGGTACGGGGAATCAGCCCCAGCATTTT.

The CDR3, as DNA: TGTGCCAGCAACCCGACAGGGGCATCCTACGAGCAGTACTTC. This translates into CASNPTGASYEQYF. V usage is TRBV28 and J usage is TRBJ2-7; 8 nucleotides agree with TRBD1. The CDR3 loop spans 14 amino acids. Trimming cost V 7 bases and J 1 base; bases outside gene matches: 6. The germline V gene has CDR1 MDHEN and CDR2 SYDVKM. Based on the CDR3 plus reference TRBV28 and TRBJ2-7, the full variable domain is DVKVTQSSRYLVKRTGEKVFLECVQDMDHENMFWYRQDPGLGLRLIYFSYDVKMKEKGDIPEGYSVSREKKERFSLILESASTNQTSMYLCASNPTGASYEQYFGPGTRLTVT.

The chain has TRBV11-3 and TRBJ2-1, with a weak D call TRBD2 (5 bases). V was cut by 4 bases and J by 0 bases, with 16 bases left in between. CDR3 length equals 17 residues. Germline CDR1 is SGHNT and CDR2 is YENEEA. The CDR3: CASSSPDWHYSYNEQFF. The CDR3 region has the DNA TGTGCCAGCAGCTCACCGGACTGGCACTACTCCTACAATGAGCAGTTCTTC.

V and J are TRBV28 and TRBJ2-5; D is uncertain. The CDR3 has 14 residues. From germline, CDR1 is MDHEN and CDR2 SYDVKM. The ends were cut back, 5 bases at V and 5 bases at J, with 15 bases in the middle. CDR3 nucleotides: TGTGCCAGCAGTGCATCAGGAGTCGGTGAGACCCAGTACTTC. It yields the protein CASSASGVGETQYF.

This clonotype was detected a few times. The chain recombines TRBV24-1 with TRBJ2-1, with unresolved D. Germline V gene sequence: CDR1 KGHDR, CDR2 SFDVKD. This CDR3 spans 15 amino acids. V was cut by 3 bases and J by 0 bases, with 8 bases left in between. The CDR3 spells CATSDVTSSYNEQFF. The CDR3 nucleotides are TGTGCCACCAGTGATGTCACCAGCTCCTACAATGAGCAGTTCTTC.

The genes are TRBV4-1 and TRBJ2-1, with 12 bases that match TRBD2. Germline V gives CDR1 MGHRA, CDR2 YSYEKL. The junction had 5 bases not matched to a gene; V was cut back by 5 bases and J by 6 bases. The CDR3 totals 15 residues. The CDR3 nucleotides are TGCGCCAGCAGCACCAGACTAGCGGGAGTCAATGAGCAGTTCTTC. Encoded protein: CASSTRLAGVNEQFF.

CDR3 nucleotide sequence: TGTGCCAGTCAAAGGGCTAGCGAAGAGACCCAGTACTTC. Translated: CASQRASEETQYF. The chain employs TRBV2 and TRBJ2-5; perhaps TRBD2 as D (6 bases). The V gene lost 9 bases and the J gene lost 3 bases, with 14 bases spanning the gap. The CDR3 contains 13 residues. CDR1 SNHLY and CDR2 FYNNEI come from the germline V gene.

DNA of the CDR3: TGCAGTGCTAGAGCGGGCCTTACGGGTACGCAGTATTTT. This translates into CSARAGLTGTQYF. This rearrangement joins TRBV20-1 to TRBJ2-3; D unclear. V lost 1 base to trimming and J lost 8 bases, with 13 bases between them. The CDR3 length is 13 residues. The germline V gene has CDR1 DFQATT and CDR2 SNEGSKA (reference sequence).

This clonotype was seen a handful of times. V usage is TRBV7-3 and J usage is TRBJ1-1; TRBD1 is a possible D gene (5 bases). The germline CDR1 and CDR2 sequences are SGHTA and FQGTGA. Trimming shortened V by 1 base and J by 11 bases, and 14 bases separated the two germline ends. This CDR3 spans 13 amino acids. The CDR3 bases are TGTGCCAGCAGCTTAAATCAGGGTTCTAGGGCTTTCTTT. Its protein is CASSLNQGSRAFF.

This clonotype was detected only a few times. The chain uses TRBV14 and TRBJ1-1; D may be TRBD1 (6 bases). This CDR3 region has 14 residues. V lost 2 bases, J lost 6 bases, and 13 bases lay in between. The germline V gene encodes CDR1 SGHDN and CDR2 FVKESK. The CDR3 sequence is CASSQFTGAAEAFF. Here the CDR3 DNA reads TGTGCCAGCAGCCAATTTACGGGGGCGGCTGAAGCTTTCTTT.

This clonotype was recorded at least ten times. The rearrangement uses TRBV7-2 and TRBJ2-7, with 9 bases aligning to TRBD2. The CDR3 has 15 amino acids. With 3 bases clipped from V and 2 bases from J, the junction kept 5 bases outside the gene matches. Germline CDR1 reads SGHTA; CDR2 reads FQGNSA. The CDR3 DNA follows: TGTGCCAGCAGCTTGCAGGCGGGAGGGGCCTACGAGCAGTACGTC. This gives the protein CASSLQAGGAYEQYV.

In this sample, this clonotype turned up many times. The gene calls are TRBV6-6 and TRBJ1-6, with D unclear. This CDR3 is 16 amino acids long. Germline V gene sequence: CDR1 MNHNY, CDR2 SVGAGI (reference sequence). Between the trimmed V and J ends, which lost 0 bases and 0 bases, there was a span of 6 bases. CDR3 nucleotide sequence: TGTGCCAGCAGTTACTCTTCGAGCTCCTATAATTCACCCCTCCACTTT. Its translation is CASSYSSSSYNSPLHF.

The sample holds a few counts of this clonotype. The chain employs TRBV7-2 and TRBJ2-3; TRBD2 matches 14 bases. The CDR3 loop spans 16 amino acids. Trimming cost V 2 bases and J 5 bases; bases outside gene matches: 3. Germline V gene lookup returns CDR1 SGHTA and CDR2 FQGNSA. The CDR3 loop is CASSLMGTSGRDTQYF. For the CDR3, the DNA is TGTGCCAGCAGCTTAATGGGGACTAGCGGGAGAGATACGCAGTATTTT.

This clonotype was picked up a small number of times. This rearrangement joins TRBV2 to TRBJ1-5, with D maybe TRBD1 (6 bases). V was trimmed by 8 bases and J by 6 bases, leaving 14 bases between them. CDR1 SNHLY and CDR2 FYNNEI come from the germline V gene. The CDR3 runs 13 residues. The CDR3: CASQTIGGQPQHF. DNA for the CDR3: TGTGCCAGCCAGACCATAGGGGGTCAGCCCCAGCATTTT.

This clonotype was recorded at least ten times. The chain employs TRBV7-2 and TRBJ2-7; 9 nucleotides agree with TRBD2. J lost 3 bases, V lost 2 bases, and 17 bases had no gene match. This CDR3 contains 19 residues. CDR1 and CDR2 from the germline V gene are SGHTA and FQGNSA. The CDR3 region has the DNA TGTGCCAGCAGCTTAACAGGGCTCGGGGCTAGCGGGACCTACTACGAGCAGTACTTC. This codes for CASSLTGLGASGTYYEQYF.

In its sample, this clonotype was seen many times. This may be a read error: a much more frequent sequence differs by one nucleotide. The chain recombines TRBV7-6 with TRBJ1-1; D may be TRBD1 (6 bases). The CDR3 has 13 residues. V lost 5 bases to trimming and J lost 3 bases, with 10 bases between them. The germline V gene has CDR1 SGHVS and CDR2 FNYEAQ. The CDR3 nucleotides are TGTGCCAGCAGCCCCCAGGGGCACACTGAAGCTTTCTTT. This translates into CASSPQGHTEAFF.

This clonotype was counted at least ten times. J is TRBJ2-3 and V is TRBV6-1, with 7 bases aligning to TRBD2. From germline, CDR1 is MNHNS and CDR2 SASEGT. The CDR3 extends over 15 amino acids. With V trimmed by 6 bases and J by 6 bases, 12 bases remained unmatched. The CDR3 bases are TGTGCCAGCAGCCCGAGGAGTGGGAGGGCTGATACGCAGTATTTT. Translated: CASSPRSGRADTQYF.

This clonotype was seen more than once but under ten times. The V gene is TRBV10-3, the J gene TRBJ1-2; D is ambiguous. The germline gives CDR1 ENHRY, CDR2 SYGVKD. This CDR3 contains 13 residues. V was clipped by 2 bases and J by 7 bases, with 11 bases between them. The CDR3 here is CAISEAATGGYTF. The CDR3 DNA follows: TGTGCCATCAGTGAGGCTGCAACCGGTGGCTACACCTTC.

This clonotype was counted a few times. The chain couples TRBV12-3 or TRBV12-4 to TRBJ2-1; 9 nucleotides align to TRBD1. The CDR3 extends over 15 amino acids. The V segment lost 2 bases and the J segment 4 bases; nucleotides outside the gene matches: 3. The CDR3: CASSLTGGLYNEQFF. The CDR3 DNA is TGTGCCAGCAGTTTAACAGGGGGCCTGTACAATGAGCAGTTCTTC.